The 6 T cell receptor beta chains presented below share a single source sample, sequenced in a study of CD8 T cells in ankylosing spondylitis. These TCRs are of unknown antigen specificity. TCRdb recomputed calls from the 5' RACE reads with MiXCR, one row per CDR3 protein. The profile shows about 800,000 distinct CDR3 sequences, roughly 12% of them singletons. Study conclusions and caveats: Blood of patients with ankylosing spondylitis appeared to be characterized by a TCR beta motif of eight highly homologous variants.

The sample was blood, either unsorted or a sorted T cell fraction (not recorded which). These receptors all stem from a male donor with ankylosing spondylitis.

This clonotype was observed many times. The chain recombines TRBV7-2 with TRBJ1-5; D gene ambiguous. The germline gives CDR1 SGHTA, CDR2 FQGNSA. V lost 3 bases, J lost 2 bases, and 14 bases lay in between. The CDR3 is 16 residues long. The CDR3 here is CASSFSGSYGNQPQHF. In DNA form, the CDR3 reads TGTGCCAGCAGCTTTTCAGGATCTTATGGCAATCAGCCCCAGCATTTT.

V gene TRBV9 combines with J gene TRBJ1-2; no reliable D call. The CDR3 totals 15 residues. CDR1 is SGDLS and CDR2 is YYNGEE in the germline V gene. V was pared by 0 bases and J by 1 base, with 10 bases between. CDR3 sequence: CASSVADRNNYGYTF. CDR3 nucleotide sequence: TGTGCCAGCAGCGTAGCGGACCGAAATAACTATGGCTACACCTTC.

Only a few counts were recorded for this clonotype. This rearrangement joins TRBV4-3 to TRBJ1-1; D may be TRBD1 (5 bases). This CDR3 region has 14 residues. Germline CDR1 LGHNA, CDR2 YSLEER. Trimming removed 5 bases at V and 2 bases at J, with 12 bases between. The chain's CDR3 is CASSSQTVNTEAFF. CDR3 DNA: TGCGCCAGCAGCTCCCAGACAGTTAACACTGAAGCTTTCTTT.

This clonotype turned up a few times. The genes are TRBV28 and TRBJ1-2; the match to TRBD1 covers 7 bases. This CDR3 has 13 amino acids. In germline, CDR1 is MDHEN, CDR2 SYDVKM. After removal of 5 bases from V and 7 bases from J, the junction contained 7 bases not matched to a gene. CDR3: CASSQGVFRGYTF. In DNA form, the CDR3 reads TGTGCCAGCAGTCAGGGGGTATTCCGTGGCTACACCTTC.

A few counts support this clonotype. V usage is TRBV7-2 and J usage is TRBJ1-2; maybe TRBD1 (6 bases). This CDR3 region has 15 residues. Germline V gene lookup returns CDR1 SGHTA and CDR2 FQGNSA. With 0 bases removed from V and 8 bases from J, the gap between germline ends came to 16 bases. Written as DNA, the CDR3 is TGTGCCAGCAGCTTAGCGAGGGGGGGTCGAAAGGGCTACACCTTC. This translates into CASSLARGGRKGYTF.

This clonotype was detected only a few times. The J gene is TRBJ1-2, the V gene TRBV5-4; TRBD1 matches at 10 bases. Germline V gene lookup returns CDR1 SGHNT and CDR2 YYREEE (reference sequence). V lost 4 bases, J lost 3 bases, and 6 bases stayed unmatched. The CDR3 extends over 15 amino acids. The CDR3 sequence is CASSQGQGSYYGYTF. CDR3 sequence (DNA): TGTGCCAGCAGCCAGGGACAGGGGAGCTACTATGGCTACACCTTC.